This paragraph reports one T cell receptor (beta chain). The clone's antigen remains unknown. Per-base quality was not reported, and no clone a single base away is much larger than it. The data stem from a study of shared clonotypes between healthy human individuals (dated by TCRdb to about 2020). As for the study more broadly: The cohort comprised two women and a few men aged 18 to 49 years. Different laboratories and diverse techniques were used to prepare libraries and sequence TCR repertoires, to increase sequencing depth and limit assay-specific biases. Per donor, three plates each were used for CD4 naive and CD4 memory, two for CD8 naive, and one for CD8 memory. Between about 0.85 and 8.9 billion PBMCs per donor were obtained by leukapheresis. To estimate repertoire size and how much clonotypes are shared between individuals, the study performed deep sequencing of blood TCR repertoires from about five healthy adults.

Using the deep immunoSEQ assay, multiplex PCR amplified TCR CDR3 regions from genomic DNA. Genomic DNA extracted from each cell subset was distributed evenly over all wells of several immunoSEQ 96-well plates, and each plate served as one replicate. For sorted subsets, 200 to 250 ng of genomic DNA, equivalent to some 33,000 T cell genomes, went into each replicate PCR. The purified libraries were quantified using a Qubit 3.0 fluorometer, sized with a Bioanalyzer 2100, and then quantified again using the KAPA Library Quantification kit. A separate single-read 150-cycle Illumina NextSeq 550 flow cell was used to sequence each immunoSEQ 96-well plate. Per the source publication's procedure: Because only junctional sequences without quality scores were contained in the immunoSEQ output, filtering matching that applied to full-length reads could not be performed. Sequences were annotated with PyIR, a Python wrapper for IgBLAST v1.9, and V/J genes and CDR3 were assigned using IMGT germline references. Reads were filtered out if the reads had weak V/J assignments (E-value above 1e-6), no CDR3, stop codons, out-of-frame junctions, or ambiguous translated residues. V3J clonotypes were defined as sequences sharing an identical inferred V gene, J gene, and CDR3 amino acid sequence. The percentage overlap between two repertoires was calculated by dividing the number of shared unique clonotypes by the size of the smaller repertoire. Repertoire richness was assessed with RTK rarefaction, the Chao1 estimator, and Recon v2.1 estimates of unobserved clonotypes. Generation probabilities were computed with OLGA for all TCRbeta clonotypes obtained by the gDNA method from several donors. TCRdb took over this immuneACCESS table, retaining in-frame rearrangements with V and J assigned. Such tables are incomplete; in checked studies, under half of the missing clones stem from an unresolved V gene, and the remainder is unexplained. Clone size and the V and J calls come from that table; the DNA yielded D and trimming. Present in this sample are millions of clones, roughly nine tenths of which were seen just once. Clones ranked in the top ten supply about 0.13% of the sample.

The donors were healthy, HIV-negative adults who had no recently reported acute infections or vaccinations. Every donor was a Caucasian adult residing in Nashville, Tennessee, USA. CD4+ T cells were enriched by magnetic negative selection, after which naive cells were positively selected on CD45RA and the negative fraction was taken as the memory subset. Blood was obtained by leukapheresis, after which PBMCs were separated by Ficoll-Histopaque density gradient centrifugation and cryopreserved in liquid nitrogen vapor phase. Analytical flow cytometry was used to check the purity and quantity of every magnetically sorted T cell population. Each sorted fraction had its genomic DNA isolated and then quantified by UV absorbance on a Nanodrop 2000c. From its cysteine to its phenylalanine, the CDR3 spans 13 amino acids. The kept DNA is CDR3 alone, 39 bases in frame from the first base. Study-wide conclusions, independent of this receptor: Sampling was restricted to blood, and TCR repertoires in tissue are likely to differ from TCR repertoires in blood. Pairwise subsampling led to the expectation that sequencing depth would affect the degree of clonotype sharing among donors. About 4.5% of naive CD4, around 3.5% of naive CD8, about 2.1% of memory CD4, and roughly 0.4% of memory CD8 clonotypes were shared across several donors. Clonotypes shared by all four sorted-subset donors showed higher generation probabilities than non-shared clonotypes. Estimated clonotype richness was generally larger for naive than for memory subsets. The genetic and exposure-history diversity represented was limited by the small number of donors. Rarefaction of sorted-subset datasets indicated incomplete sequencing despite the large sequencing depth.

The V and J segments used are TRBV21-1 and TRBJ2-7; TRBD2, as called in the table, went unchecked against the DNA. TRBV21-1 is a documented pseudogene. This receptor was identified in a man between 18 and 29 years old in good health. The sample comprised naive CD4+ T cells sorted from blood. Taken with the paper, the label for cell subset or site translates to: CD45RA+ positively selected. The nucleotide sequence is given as TGTGCCAGCAGTTGGTACTCCATCGACCGGGAGAACTTC. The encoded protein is CASSWYSIDRENF.